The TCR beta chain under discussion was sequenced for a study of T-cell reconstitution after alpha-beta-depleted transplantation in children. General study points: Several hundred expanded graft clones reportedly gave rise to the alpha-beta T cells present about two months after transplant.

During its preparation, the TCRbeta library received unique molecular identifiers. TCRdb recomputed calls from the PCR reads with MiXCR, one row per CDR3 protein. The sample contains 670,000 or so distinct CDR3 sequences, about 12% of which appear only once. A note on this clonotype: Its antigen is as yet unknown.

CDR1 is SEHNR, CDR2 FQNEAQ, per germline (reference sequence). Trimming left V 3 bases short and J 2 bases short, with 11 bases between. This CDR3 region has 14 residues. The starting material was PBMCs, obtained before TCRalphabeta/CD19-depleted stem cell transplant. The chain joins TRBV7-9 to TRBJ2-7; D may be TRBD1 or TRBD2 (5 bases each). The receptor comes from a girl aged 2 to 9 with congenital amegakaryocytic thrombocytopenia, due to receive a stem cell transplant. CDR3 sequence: CASSLGVPTYEQYF. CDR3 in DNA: TGTGCCAGCAGCTTGGGGGTTCCCACCTACGAGCAGTACTTC. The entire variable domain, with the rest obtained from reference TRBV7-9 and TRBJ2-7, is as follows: DTGVSQNPRHKITKRGQNVTFRCDPISEHNRLYWYRQTLGQGPEFLTYFQNEAQLEKSRLLSDRFSAERPKGSFSTLEIQRTEQGDSAMYLCASSLGVPTYEQYFGPGTRLTVT.